Listed here are 10 T cell receptor beta chains from one sample, sequenced in a study of cytomegalovirus exposure and HLA in healthy donors. PCR involved 60 Vbeta and 13 Jbeta primers. Clones were sequenced by immunoSEQ multiplex PCR, and TCRdb holds only the in-frame ones, with some missing. This sample has some 150,000 clones, with just under 85% found just once. Sequenced sample: PBMCs. Receptors originate from a woman in her thirties or forties in good health and CMV-seronegative.

This chain joins TRBV7-3 and TRBJ2-1; D not resolved. The CDR3 is 13 residues long. Per germline, CDR1 SGHTA and CDR2 FQGTGA. Trimming cost V 6 bases and J 6 bases, with 12 bases left between them. CDR3 residues: CASRSNPGNEQFF. CDR3 DNA sequence: TGTGCCAGCAGATCCAATCCGGGCAATGAGCAGTTCTTC. Combining the CDR3 with reference TRBV7-3 and TRBJ2-1 gives the whole variable domain GAGVSQTPSNKVTEKGKYVELRCDPISGHTALYWYRQSLGQGPEFLIYFQGTGAADDSGLPNDRFFAVRPEGSVSTLKIQRTERGDSAVYLCASRSNPGNEQFFGPGTRLTVL.

The rearrangement joins TRBV15 to TRBJ1-5; perhaps TRBD1 as D (5 bases). The CDR3 runs to 15 residues. Germline V gives CDR1 LNHNV, CDR2 YYDKDF (reference sequence). The ends were cut back, 3 bases at V and 3 bases at J, with 12 bases in the middle. CDR3 loop: CATSRAGLINQPQHF. The DNA for the CDR3 is TGTGCCACCAGCAGGGCGGGACTGATCAATCAGCCCCAGCATTTT.

This clone turned up a few times. The CDR3, as DNA: TGTGCCAGCAGTGCCACGACTAGCGGGAGTTCAGATACGCAGTATTTT. Residues: CASSATTSGSSDTQYF. The rearrangement links TRBV6-4 to TRBJ2-3; 12 bases align to TRBD2. Germline CDR1 is MRHNA and CDR2 is SNTAGT. This CDR3 is built from 16 residues. The junction had 6 bases not matched to a gene; V was cut back by 4 bases and J by 4 bases.

The chain uses TRBV5-4 and TRBJ2-5; the D is unclear. The CDR3 runs 14 residues. The V end was cut by 0 bases, the J end by 2 bases, with 8 bases between. Germline V CDR1 and CDR2: SGHNT, YYREEE (reference sequence). The DNA of the CDR3 is TGTGCCAGCAGCTTGGTGGTGGCACAAGAGACCCAGTACTTC. This encodes CASSLVVAQETQYF.

The chain carries TRBV28 and TRBJ2-7, with 11 bases matching TRBD2. V lost 6 bases, J lost 5 bases, and 15 bases stayed unmatched. Looked up from germline, CDR1 is MDHEN and CDR2 is SYDVKM. This CDR3 region has 17 residues. Here the CDR3 reads CASSLGGSGRASDEQYF. The CDR3 bases are TGTGCCAGCAGCCTCGGTGGTAGCGGGAGGGCCTCAGACGAGCAGTACTTC.

The gene calls are TRBV28 and TRBJ2-5; no definite D call. The germline CDR1 and CDR2 sequences are MDHEN and SYDVKM. With 4 bases removed from V and 2 bases from J, the gap between germline ends came to 17 bases. This CDR3 spans 16 amino acids. The CDR3 region has the DNA TGTGCCAGCAGTTCCCAGCGCGAGACCCATCAAGAGACCCAGTACTTC. This sequence encodes CASSSQRETHQETQYF.

The chain combines TRBV6-5 with TRBJ1-1; perhaps TRBD1 as D (5 bases). CDR1 is MNHEY and CDR2 is SVGAGI in the germline V gene. This CDR3 is 15 amino acids long. V lost 0 bases and J lost 6, with 14 bases in between. This CDR3 reads CASSYSRARGPEAFF. The CDR3 region has the DNA TGTGCCAGCAGTTACTCGAGGGCGCGGGGACCTGAAGCTTTCTTT.

The chain employs TRBV5-1 and TRBJ1-4, with 10 bases lining up with TRBD1. V dropped 3 bases and J dropped 8; count of bases not matched to a gene: 7. Looked up from germline, CDR1 is SGHRS and CDR2 is YFSETQ. The CDR3 runs to 15 residues. CDR3 DNA: TGCGCCAGCAGCTGGACCGGGACAGGGGACGAAAAACTGTTTTTT. Protein sequence: CASSWTGTGDEKLFF.

V usage is TRBV4-3 and J usage is TRBJ1-1, with D possibly being TRBD1 (5 bases). Trimming removed 3 bases at V and 1 base at J, with 12 bases between. The germline V gene encodes CDR1 LGHNA and CDR2 YSLEER. This CDR3 comprises 15 residues. CDR3 in DNA: TGCGCCAGCAGCCAGCTAACCGGACAGAACACTGAAGCTTTCTTT. Translating it yields CASSQLTGQNTEAFF.

The chain links TRBV19 to TRBJ1-1; the match to TRBD1 covers 8 bases. The V gene end was trimmed by 4 bases and the J gene end by 1 base; junction bases not matched to a gene: 2. CDR1 and CDR2 (germline): LNHDA, SQIVND (reference sequence). The CDR3 totals 14 residues. CDR3 in DNA: TGTGCCAGTAGTACCCAGGGGGCGAACACTGAAGCTTTCTTT. It encodes CASSTQGANTEAFF.